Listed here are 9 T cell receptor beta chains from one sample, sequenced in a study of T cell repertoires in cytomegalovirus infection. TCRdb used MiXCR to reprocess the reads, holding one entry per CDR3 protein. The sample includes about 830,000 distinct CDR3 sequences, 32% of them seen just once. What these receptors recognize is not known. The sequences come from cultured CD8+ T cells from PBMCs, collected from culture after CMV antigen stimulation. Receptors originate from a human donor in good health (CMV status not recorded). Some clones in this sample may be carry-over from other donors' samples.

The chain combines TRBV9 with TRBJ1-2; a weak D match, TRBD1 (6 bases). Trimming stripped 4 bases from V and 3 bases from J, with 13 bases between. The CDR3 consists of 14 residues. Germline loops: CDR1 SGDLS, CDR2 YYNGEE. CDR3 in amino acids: CASSLNDRHYGYTF. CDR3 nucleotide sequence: TGTGCCAGCAGCCTAAACGACAGGCACTATGGCTACACCTTC.

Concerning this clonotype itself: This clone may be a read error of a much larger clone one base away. CDR3 bases: TGTGCCAGCAGCAAGGGATTGGTAATTAGCTCCTACAATAAGCAGTTCTTC. Its protein product is CASSKGLVISSYNKQFF. This chain uses TRBV7-6 with TRBJ2-1, with D hard to call. The CDR3 consists of 17 residues. CDR1 is SGHVS, CDR2 FNYEAQ, per germline. The whole variable domain, remainder taken from reference TRBV7-6 and TRBJ2-1, is GAGVSQSPRYKVTKRGQDVALRCDPISGHVSLYWYRQALGQGPEFLTYFNYEAQQDKSGLPNDRFSAERPEGSISTLTIQRTEQRDSAMYRCASSKGLVISSYNKQFFGPGTRLTVL.

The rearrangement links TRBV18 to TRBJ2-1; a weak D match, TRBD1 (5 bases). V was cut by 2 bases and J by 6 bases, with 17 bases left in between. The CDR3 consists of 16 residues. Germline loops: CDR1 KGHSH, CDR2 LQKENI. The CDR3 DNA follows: TGTGCCAGCTCACCAGCAGCCCCGAAAGGGGTCAATGAGCAGTTCTTC. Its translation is CASSPAAPKGVNEQFF.

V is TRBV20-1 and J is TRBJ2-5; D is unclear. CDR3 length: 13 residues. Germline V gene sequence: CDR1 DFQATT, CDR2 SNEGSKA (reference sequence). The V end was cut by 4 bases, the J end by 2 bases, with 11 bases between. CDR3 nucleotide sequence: TGCAGTGCTACCTGGGGTTTTCAAGAGACCCAGTACTTC. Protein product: CSATWGFQETQYF.

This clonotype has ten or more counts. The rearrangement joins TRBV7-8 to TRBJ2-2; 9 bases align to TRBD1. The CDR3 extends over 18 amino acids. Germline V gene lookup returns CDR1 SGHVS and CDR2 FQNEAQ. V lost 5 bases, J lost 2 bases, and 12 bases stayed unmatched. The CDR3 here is CASSPRRLTGGNTGELFF. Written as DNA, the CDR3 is TGTGCCAGCAGCCCGAGACGTTTGACAGGGGGAAACACCGGGGAGCTGTTTTTT.

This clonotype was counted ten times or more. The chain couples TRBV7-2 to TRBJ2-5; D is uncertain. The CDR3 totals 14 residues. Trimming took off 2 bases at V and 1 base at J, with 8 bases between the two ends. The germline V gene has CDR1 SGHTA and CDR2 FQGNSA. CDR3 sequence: CASSLSPSQETQYF. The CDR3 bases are TGTGCCAGCAGCTTAAGTCCTAGCCAAGAGACCCAGTACTTC.

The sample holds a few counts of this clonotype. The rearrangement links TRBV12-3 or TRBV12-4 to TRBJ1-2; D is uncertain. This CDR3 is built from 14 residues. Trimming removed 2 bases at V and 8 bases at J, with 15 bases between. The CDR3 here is CASSLTVIRLGYTF. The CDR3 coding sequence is TGTGCCAGCAGTTTAACGGTGATTCGCCTCGGCTACACCTTC.

The DNA for the CDR3 is TGTGCCAGCAGTTCCGCGGACAGGGAAAATGAGCAGTTCTTC. This encodes CASSSADRENEQFF. V is TRBV28 and J is TRBJ2-1; 8 bases map to TRBD1. CDR1 and CDR2 from the germline V gene are MDHEN and SYDVKM. The trim removed 4 bases at V and 7 bases at J, leaving 6 bases unmatched. This CDR3 comprises 14 residues.

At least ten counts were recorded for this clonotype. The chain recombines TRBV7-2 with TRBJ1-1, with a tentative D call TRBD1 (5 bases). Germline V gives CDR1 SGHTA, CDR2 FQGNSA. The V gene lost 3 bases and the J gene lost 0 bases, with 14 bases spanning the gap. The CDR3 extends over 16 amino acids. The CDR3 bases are TGTGCCAGCAGCTTTTATAGGGGACTGCTGAACACTGAAGCTTTCTTT. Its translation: CASSFYRGLLNTEAFF.